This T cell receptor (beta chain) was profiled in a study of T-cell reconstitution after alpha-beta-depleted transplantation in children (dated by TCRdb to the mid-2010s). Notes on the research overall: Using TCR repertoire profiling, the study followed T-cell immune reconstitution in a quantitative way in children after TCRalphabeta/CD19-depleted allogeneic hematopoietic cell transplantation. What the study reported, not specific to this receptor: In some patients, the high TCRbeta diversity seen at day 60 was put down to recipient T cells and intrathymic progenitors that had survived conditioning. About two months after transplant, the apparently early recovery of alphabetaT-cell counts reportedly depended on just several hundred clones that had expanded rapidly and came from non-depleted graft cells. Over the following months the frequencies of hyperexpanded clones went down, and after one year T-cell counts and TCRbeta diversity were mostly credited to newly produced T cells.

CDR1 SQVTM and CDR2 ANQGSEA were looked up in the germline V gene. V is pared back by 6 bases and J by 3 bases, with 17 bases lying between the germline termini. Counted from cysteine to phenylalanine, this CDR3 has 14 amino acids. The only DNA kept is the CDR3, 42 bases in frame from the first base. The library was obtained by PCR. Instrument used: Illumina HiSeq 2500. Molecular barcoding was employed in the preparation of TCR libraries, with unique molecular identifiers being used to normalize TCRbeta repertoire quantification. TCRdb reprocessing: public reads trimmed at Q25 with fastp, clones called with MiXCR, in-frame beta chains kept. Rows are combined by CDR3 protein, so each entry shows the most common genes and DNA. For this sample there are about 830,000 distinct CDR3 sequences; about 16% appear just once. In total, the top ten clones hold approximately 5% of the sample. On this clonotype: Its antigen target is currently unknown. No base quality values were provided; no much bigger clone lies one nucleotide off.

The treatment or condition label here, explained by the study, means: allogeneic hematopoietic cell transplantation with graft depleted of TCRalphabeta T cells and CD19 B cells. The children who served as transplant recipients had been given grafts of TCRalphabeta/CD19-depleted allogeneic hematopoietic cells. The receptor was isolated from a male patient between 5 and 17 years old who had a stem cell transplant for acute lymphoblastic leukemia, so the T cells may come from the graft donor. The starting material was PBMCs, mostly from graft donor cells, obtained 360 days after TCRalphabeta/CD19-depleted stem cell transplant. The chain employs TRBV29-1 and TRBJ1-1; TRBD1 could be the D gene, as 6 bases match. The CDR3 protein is CSVRPSQGHTEAFF. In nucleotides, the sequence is TGCAGCGTCCGTCCCTCACAGGGTCACACTGAAGCTTTCTTT.